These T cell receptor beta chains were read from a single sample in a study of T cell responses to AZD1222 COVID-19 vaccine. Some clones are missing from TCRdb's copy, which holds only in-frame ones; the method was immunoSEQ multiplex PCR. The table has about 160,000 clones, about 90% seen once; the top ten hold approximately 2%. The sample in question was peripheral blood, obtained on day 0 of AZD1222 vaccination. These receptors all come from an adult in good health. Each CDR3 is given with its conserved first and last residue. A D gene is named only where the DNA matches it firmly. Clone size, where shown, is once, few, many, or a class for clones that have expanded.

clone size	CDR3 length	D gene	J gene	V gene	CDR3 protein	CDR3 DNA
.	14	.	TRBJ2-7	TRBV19	CASSRSDATYEQYF	TGTGCCAGTAGTCGCTCGGACGCAACCTACGAGCAGTACTTC
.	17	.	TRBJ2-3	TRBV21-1	CASSKVGPGSSTDTQYF	.
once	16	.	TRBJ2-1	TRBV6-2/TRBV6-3	CASSYSRLSSYNEQFF	TGTGCCAGCAGTTATTCCAGGCTCAGCTCCTACAATGAGCAGTTCTTC
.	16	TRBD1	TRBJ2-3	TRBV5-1	CASSLEGQGNTDTQYF	TGCGCCAGCAGCTTGGAAGGACAGGGGAACACAGATACGCAGTATTTT
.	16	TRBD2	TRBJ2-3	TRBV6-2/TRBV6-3	CASSISTSYSPDTQYF	TGTGCCAGCAGTATTTCGACTAGCTATTCTCCAGATACGCAGTATTTT
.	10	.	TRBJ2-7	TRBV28	CASRSYEQYF	TGTGCCAGCCGTTCCTACGAGCAGTACTTC
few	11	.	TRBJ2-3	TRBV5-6	CASRVKDTQYF	TGTGCCAGCAGGGTTAAAGATACGCAGTATTTT
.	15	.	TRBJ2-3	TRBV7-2	CASSSGVGSTDTQYF	TGTGCCAGCAGCTCAGGGGTAGGGAGCACAGATACGCAGTATTTT
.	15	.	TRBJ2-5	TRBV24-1	CATSDPGAGQETQYF	TGTGCCACCAGTGACCCCGGGGCGGGACAAGAGACCCAGTACTTC
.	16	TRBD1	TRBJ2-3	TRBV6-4	CASLLGPTGSTDTQYF	TGTGCCAGCCTTTTAGGACCGACAGGGAGCACAGATACGCAGTATTTT
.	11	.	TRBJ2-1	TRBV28	CASREGTRGFF	TGTGCCAGCAGGGAGGGAACCCGAGGGTTCTTC
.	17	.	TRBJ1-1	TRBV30	CAWSVRPISLMNTEAFF	TGTGCCTGGAGTGTCAGGCCTATAAGCTTAATGAACACTGAAGCTTTCTTT
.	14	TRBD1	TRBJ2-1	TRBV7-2	CASSPGTVFDEQFF	TGTGCCAGCAGCCCCGGGACAGTATTCGATGAGCAGTTCTTC
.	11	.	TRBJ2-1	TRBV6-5	CASSRGNEQFF	TGTGCCAGCAGCCGGGGCAATGAGCAGTTCTTC
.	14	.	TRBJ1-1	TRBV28	CASSRILLNTEAFF	TGTGCCAGCAGTCGAATACTTTTGAACACTGAAGCTTTCTTT